This is a list of T cell receptor beta chains from one sample in a study of cytomegalovirus exposure and HLA in healthy donors. Clones were sequenced by immunoSEQ multiplex PCR, and TCRdb holds only the in-frame ones, with some missing. Among around 180,000 clones, 65% to 75% were seen once, and the ten largest hold about 1.6%. The sample taken for sequencing was PBMCs. The receptors stem from a girl between 10 and 17 years old in good health and CMV-seronegative. CDR3s include the opening cysteine and the closing phenylalanine or tryptophan. The D gene is left open where the match is weak. The size field is filled for only some rows; it gives once, few, many or a size class.

v_gene: TRBV10-3; j_gene: TRBJ2-5; abundance: .; d_gene: TRBD2; CDR3nt: TGTGCCATCAGTCCAACTAGCGGGGTAGGGGAGACCCAGTACTTC; CDR3aa: CAISPTSGVGETQYF
v_gene: TRBV2; j_gene: TRBJ2-7; abundance: .; d_gene: .; CDR3nt: TGTGCCAGCAGTGGCGACAGGATCTACGAGCAGTACTTC; CDR3aa: CASSGDRIYEQYF
v_gene: TRBV5-6; j_gene: TRBJ1-2; abundance: .; d_gene: .; CDR3nt: TGTGCCAGCAGCTTGCGGACAGATACTCGCTACACCTTC; CDR3aa: CASSLRTDTRYTF
v_gene: TRBV28; j_gene: TRBJ1-2; abundance: .; d_gene: .; CDR3nt: TGTGCCAGCAGTCCCACAGGGATGCATGGCTACACCTTC; CDR3aa: CASSPTGMHGYTF
v_gene: TRBV5-1; j_gene: TRBJ1-1; abundance: .; d_gene: .; CDR3nt: TGCGCCAGCAGCTTATACCAGGACTGGGACTTGAACACTGAAGCTTTCTTT; CDR3aa: CASSLYQDWDLNTEAFF
v_gene: TRBV5-1; j_gene: TRBJ1-2; abundance: .; d_gene: .; CDR3nt: TGCGCCAGCAGCTATGCCCCCCGGACAGAGCTCAATGGCTACACCTTC; CDR3aa: CASSYAPRTELNGYTF
v_gene: TRBV6-1; j_gene: TRBJ2-7; abundance: .; d_gene: TRBD2; CDR3nt: TGTGCCAGCAGTGAAGCGCTTCGGGGGGTTGATTACGAGCAGTACTTC; CDR3aa: CASSEALRGVDYEQYF
v_gene: TRBV4-1; j_gene: TRBJ2-7; abundance: .; d_gene: .; CDR3nt: TGCGCCAGCAGGCCGATTACAGGGACCTACGAGCAGTACTTC; CDR3aa: CASRPITGTYEQYF
v_gene: TRBV2; j_gene: TRBJ1-2; abundance: .; d_gene: TRBD1; CDR3nt: TGTGCCAGCAGCCGGGACAGAACTAACTATGGCTACACCTTC; CDR3aa: CASSRDRTNYGYTF
v_gene: TRBV6-1; j_gene: TRBJ2-3; abundance: few; d_gene: TRBD2; CDR3nt: TGTGCCAGCAGTGAAAGTCCTAGCGGGGTAACAGATACGCAGTATTTT; CDR3aa: CASSESPSGVTDTQYF
v_gene: TRBV5-4; j_gene: TRBJ1-1; abundance: .; d_gene: .; CDR3nt: TGTGCCAGCAGCCGCGACAGCTCGGGGGACACTGAAGCTTTCTTT; CDR3aa: CASSRDSSGDTEAFF
v_gene: TRBV7-8; j_gene: TRBJ1-1; abundance: .; d_gene: .; CDR3nt: TGTGCCAGCAGCCTCCGTTCTGAAGCTTTCTTT; CDR3aa: CASSLRSEAFF
v_gene: TRBV25-1; j_gene: TRBJ2-7; abundance: .; d_gene: .; CDR3nt: TGTGCCAGCAGTGCCCGCGCCAGGGGTGTATACGAGCAGTACTTC; CDR3aa: CASSARARGVYEQYF
v_gene: TRBV9; j_gene: TRBJ1-6; abundance: few; d_gene: .; CDR3nt: TGTGCCAGCAGCGGGTATTCAGGGTCCCTCCACTTT; CDR3aa: CASSGYSGSLHF
v_gene: TRBV7-9; j_gene: TRBJ1-4; abundance: .; d_gene: .; CDR3nt: TGTGCCAGCAGCCCCGCTGTCCAGGCTAATGAAAAACTGTTTTTT; CDR3aa: CASSPAVQANEKLFF
v_gene: TRBV6-5; j_gene: TRBJ2-5; abundance: once; d_gene: TRBD1; CDR3nt: TGTGCCAGCAGTTACACTGGGACAGCCCAAGAGACCCAGTACTTC; CDR3aa: CASSYTGTAQETQYF
v_gene: TRBV6-5; j_gene: TRBJ1-3; abundance: once; d_gene: TRBD1; CDR3nt: TGTGCCAGCAGTCTTAACAGGGGATCTGGAAACACCATATATTTT; CDR3aa: CASSLNRGSGNTIYF
v_gene: TRBV15; j_gene: TRBJ1-2; abundance: .; d_gene: TRBD1; CDR3nt: TGTGCCACCAGCAGAGGGACAGGGGGCTATGGCTACACCTTC; CDR3aa: CATSRGTGGYGYTF
v_gene: TRBV15; j_gene: TRBJ1-5; abundance: .; d_gene: TRBD1; CDR3nt: TGTGCCACCAGCAGAGCAGGAGACAGGGAGCAGCCCCAGCATTTT; CDR3aa: CATSRAGDREQPQHF
v_gene: TRBV11-2; j_gene: TRBJ1-2; abundance: .; d_gene: TRBD1; CDR3nt: TGTGCCAGCAGCAAGGGACAGTTTAACTATGGCTACACCTTC; CDR3aa: CASSKGQFNYGYTF
v_gene: TRBV18; j_gene: TRBJ1-1; abundance: .; d_gene: .; CDR3nt: TGTGCCAGCTCACCGGAGGGTACCAACCTGAACACTGAAGCTTTCTTT; CDR3aa: CASSPEGTNLNTEAFF
v_gene: TRBV15; j_gene: TRBJ2-3; abundance: few; d_gene: TRBD2; CDR3nt: TGTGCCACCAGCACGAACCCCCTAGCGGGGATTGGAGATACGCAGTATTTT; CDR3aa: CATSTNPLAGIGDTQYF
v_gene: TRBV5-1; j_gene: TRBJ1-4; abundance: few; d_gene: .; CDR3nt: TGCGCCAGCAGCTACCAGGGGAATAATGAAAAACTGTTTTTT; CDR3aa: CASSYQGNNEKLFF
v_gene: TRBV23-1; j_gene: TRBJ2-7; abundance: .; d_gene: TRBD1; CDR3nt: TGCGCCAGCAGGGGGGGCAGGGGGCCCTACGAGCAGTACTTC; CDR3aa: CASRGGRGPYEQYF
v_gene: TRBV6-1; j_gene: TRBJ1-3; abundance: once; d_gene: .; CDR3nt: TGTGCCAGCACCCTTACTGGGCAATCTGGAAACACCATATATTTT; CDR3aa: CASTLTGQSGNTIYF
v_gene: TRBV9; j_gene: TRBJ1-4; abundance: .; d_gene: TRBD1; CDR3nt: TGTGCCAGCAGCGTCCGGGACAGCGGATATGGTGAAAAACTGTTTTTT; CDR3aa: CASSVRDSGYGEKLFF
v_gene: TRBV2; j_gene: TRBJ2-7; abundance: .; d_gene: .; CDR3nt: TGTGCCAGCAGGGTGTTTGGTGGGGGGACCTACGAGCAGTACTTC; CDR3aa: CASRVFGGGTYEQYF
v_gene: TRBV19; j_gene: TRBJ1-2; abundance: .; d_gene: TRBD1; CDR3nt: TGTGCCAGTAGTCCGGGACAGTACTATGGCTACACCTTC; CDR3aa: CASSPGQYYGYTF
v_gene: TRBV6-6; j_gene: TRBJ2-3; abundance: once; d_gene: .; CDR3nt: TGTGCCAGCAGTTACTCGACTGCGGGCACGCAGTATTTT; CDR3aa: CASSYSTAGTQYF
v_gene: TRBV9; j_gene: TRBJ1-5; abundance: .; d_gene: TRBD1; CDR3nt: TGTGCCAGCAGCGCCGGATCAGGGGGCGCAAATCAGCCCCAGCATTTT; CDR3aa: CASSAGSGGANQPQHF
v_gene: TRBV18; j_gene: TRBJ2-5; abundance: .; d_gene: TRBD2; CDR3nt: TGTGCCAGCTCACCCCCGGCCGGGAGGGAGACCCAGTACTTC; CDR3aa: CASSPPAGRETQYF
v_gene: TRBV29-1; j_gene: TRBJ2-2; abundance: once; d_gene: .; CDR3nt: TGCAGCGCTTGGTCTACGAACACCGGGGAGCTGTTTTTT; CDR3aa: CSAWSTNTGELFF